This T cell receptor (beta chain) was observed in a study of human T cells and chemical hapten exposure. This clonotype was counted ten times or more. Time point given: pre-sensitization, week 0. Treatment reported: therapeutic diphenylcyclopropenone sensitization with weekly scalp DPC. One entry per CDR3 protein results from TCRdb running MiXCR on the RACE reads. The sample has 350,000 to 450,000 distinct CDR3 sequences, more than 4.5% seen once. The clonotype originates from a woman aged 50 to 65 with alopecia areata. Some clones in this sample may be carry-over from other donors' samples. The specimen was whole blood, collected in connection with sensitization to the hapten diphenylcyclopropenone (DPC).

The CDR3 sequence is CASSPGQGSNTGELFF. In DNA, the CDR3 is TGTGCCAGCAGTCCCGGACAGGGTTCGAACACCGGGGAGCTGTTTTTT. J is TRBJ2-2 and V is TRBV12-3 or TRBV12-4; 8 nucleotides match TRBD1. The CDR3 length is 16 residues. Trimming at V came to 5 bases and at J to 0 bases, leaving 5 bases not matched to a gene.